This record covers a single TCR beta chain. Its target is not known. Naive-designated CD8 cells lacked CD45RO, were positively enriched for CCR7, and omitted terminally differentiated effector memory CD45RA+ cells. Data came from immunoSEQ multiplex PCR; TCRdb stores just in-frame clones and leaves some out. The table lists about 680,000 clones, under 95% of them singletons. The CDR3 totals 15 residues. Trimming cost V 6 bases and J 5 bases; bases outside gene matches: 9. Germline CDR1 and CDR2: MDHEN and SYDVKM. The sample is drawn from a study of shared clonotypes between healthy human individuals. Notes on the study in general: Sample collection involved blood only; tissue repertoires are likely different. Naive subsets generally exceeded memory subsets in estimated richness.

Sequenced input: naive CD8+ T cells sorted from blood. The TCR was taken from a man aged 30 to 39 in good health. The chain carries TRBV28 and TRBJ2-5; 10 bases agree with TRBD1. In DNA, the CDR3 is TGTGCCAGCAGCCAAGGGACAGGGGAGGGGGAGACCCAGTACTTC. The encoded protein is CASSQGTGEGETQYF.